This entry lists 6 T cell receptor beta chains sequenced from one sample in a study of somatic mutations in cytotoxic T cells in rheumatoid arthritis. Using immunoSEQ multiplex PCR, the repertoire was profiled, and TCRdb retains in-frame clones only, with some absent. The table has about 11,000 clones, approximately 82% seen once. Sequencing was done on a sample of CD8+ T cells sorted from blood. All receptors come from a woman between 55 and 75 years old with rheumatoid arthritis.

The chain links TRBV7-2 to TRBJ1-6; perhaps TRBD1 as D (5 bases). The CDR3 runs to 12 residues. V was trimmed by 8 bases and J by 7 bases, leaving 9 bases between them. Germline V gives CDR1 SGHTA, CDR2 FQGNSA. The CDR3 DNA follows: TGTGCCAGCGAACCAGGGAATTCACCCCTCCACTTT. Translating it yields CASEPGNSPLHF.

V and J are TRBV30 and TRBJ2-7; 10 positions agree with TRBD1. The V segment lost 0 bases and the J segment 4 bases; nucleotides outside the gene matches: 3. Germline CDR1 and CDR2: GTSNPN and SVGIG (reference sequence). The CDR3 loop spans 14 amino acids. CDR3 region: CAWSVGTGVYEQYF. For the CDR3, the DNA is TGTGCCTGGAGTGTAGGGACAGGGGTTTACGAGCAGTACTTC.

The gene calls are TRBV27 and TRBJ2-1, with D perhaps TRBD2 (5 bases). This CDR3 contains 13 residues. The ends were cut back, 4 bases at V and 6 bases at J, with 10 bases in the middle. CDR1 and CDR2 from the germline V gene are MNHEY and SMNVEV (reference sequence). The CDR3 loop is CASSYAGGNEQFF. The CDR3 nucleotides are TGTGCCAGCAGTTACGCGGGTGGCAATGAGCAGTTCTTC.

The genes are TRBV5-1 and TRBJ2-3; TRBD1 aligns across 8 bases. Germline V gives CDR1 SGHRS, CDR2 YFSETQ. This CDR3 is built from 15 residues. With 0 bases clipped from V and 1 base from J, the junction kept 1 base outside the gene matches. The CDR3 coding sequence is TGCGCCAGCAGCTTGGAGGGACAGGGCACAGATACGCAGTATTTT. Encoded protein: CASSLEGQGTDTQYF.

The V call is TRBV6-5, the J call TRBJ1-1; 9 bases map to TRBD1. This CDR3 has 16 residues. V lost 2 bases to trimming and J lost 4 bases; unmatched junction nucleotides: 8. Germline CDR1 reads MNHEY; CDR2 reads SVGAGI. In DNA, the CDR3 is TGTGCCAGCAGTTACCTCGACAGGGGGATCTCCACTGAAGCTTTCTTT. Its translation: CASSYLDRGISTEAFF.

The chain is built from TRBV9 and TRBJ2-1, with TRBD2 identical over 9 bases. Unmatched junction bases numbered 6, after V lost 0 bases and J lost 5 bases. The germline V gene has CDR1 SGDLS and CDR2 YYNGEE. This CDR3 contains 16 residues. CDR3 amino acids: CASSVGVAGVHNEQFF. For the CDR3, the DNA is TGTGCCAGCAGCGTAGGAGTAGCGGGAGTCCACAATGAGCAGTTCTTC.